Reported below is one TCR beta chain. There are a few counts of this clonotype. Its recognized antigen is unknown. Per-nucleotide qualities are absent, and no much larger clonotype sits a single base away. Libraries were constructed by 5' RACE. Data came from an Illumina MiSeq. TCRdb redid the processing of the public reads, applying fastp at Q25 and MiXCR, and retained in-frame beta chains. Entries are consolidated by CDR3 protein sequence, retaining the most common genes and DNA. The table for this sample lists 85,000 to 100,000 distinct CDR3 sequences; around 17% of them were counted only once. Jointly, the top ten make up about 6% of the sample. The data were obtained in a study of T cells of healthy individuals (dated 2018 in TCRdb). The TCR was taken from a human donor in good health.

The CDR3 sequence is CASSLSQGASEQYF. The nucleotide sequence reads TGTGCCAGCAGTTTAAGTCAGGGGGCAAGCGAGCAGTACTTC. Here the chain combines TRBV28 and TRBJ2-7, with TRBD1 identical over 8 junction bases. Counted from cysteine to phenylalanine, this CDR3 has 14 amino acids. Just the 42-base CDR3 DNA is kept, in frame starting at base 1. After removal of 2 bases from V and 6 bases from J, the junction retains 6 bases not matched to a gene. CDR1 and CDR2 are read off the germline V gene as MDHEN and SYDVKM.